This T cell receptor beta chain was retrieved from a study of identical twins. The study, taken as a whole, reports: Memory repertoires lacked the insertion deficit that abundant cord blood beta clonotypes showed.

Germline CDR1 is LNHDA and CDR2 is SQIVND (reference sequence). CDR3 length: 14 amino acids. J lost 3 bases, V lost 3 bases, and 4 bases had no gene match. The table lists this clonotype with many counts. The antigen remains undetermined. Healthy Caucasians made up all donors. TCRdb ran MiXCR on the 5' RACE reads and lists one entry per CDR3 protein. The sample contains fewer than 800,000 distinct CDR3 sequences, roughly 7.1% of which appear only once. The sample was also linked to a second study, of yellow fever vaccine responses in identical twins.

The sequenced sample was PBMCs. This clonotype was sampled from a woman younger than 30 in good health. The chain couples TRBV19 to TRBJ2-7; 8 bases line up with TRBD1. The CDR3 here is CASSILGTGYEQYF. CDR3 bases: TGTGCCAGTAGTATCCTCGGGACAGGCTACGAGCAGTACTTC.